A single sample gave rise to the 12 T cell receptor beta chains below, sequenced in a study of cytomegalovirus exposure and HLA in healthy donors. Vbeta (60) and Jbeta (13) primers were used in the PCR. Profiled with immunoSEQ multiplex PCR; TCRdb holds only in-frame clones, not every one. The table includes around 45,000 clones, 65% to 80% detected once. Sequencing was performed on PBMCs. The receptors shown here come from a man aged 25 to 40 in good health and CMV-seronegative.

The V gene is TRBV20-1, the J gene TRBJ2-7; TRBD2 is a possible D gene (6 bases). CDR3 size: 11 residues. Germline V gene lookup returns CDR1 DFQATT and CDR2 SNEGSKA (reference sequence). V was pared by 5 bases and J by 6 bases, with 11 bases between. The CDR3 sequence: CSAARRAEQYF. The CDR3 DNA is TGCAGTGCTGCCCGGAGGGCCGAGCAGTACTTC.

The chain has TRBV6-6 and TRBJ1-1, with 8 bases identical to TRBD1. V shed 5 bases, J shed 8 bases, and the junction held 13 bases outside the gene matches. The germline gives CDR1 MNHNY, CDR2 SVGAGI (reference sequence). The CDR3 covers 15 residues. CDR3 amino acids: CASSDKRTGLPEAFF. CDR3 DNA sequence: TGTGCCAGCAGTGACAAACGGACAGGGCTGCCCGAAGCTTTCTTT.

V is TRBV2 and J is TRBJ1-2; 7 nucleotides align to TRBD1. The V gene end was trimmed by 4 bases and the J gene end by 7 bases; junction bases not matched to a gene: 3. The CDR3 is made up of 12 amino acids. Germline assignment: CDR1 SNHLY and CDR2 FYNNEI. The CDR3 here is CASSGQGTGYTF. In DNA, the CDR3 is TGTGCCAGCAGTGGACAGGGCACTGGCTACACCTTC.

This rearrangement joins TRBV10-3 to TRBJ2-2, with D unclear. The germline gives CDR1 ENHRY, CDR2 SYGVKD. The V gene lost 4 bases and the J gene lost 5 bases, with 8 bases spanning the gap. The CDR3 is made up of 13 amino acids. The CDR3: CAISVLETGELFF. CDR3 nucleotides: TGTGCCATCAGTGTCCTCGAGACCGGGGAGCTGTTTTTT.

The CDR3 here is CASSQCSGPRGYTF. The CDR3 bases are TGCGCCAGCAGTCAGTGTTCAGGGCCTAGAGGCTACACCTTC. The V and J genes are TRBV23-1 and TRBJ1-2; maybe TRBD1 (5 bases). TRBV23-1 is labeled an ORF, and its function is uncertain. The CDR3 sequence is 14 residues long. V gave up 3 bases and J gave up 8 bases, with 16 bases separating them.

The rearrangement joins TRBV6-1 to TRBJ2-1; 9 nucleotides align to TRBD2. CDR1 is MNHNS and CDR2 is SASEGT in the germline V gene. V trimming: 2 bases; J trimming: 9 bases; junction bases outside the gene matches: 11. This CDR3 spans 16 amino acids. The CDR3 sequence: CASSEIGAGGPGEQFF. CDR3 DNA sequence: TGTGCCAGCAGTGAAATTGGGGCGGGAGGGCCCGGTGAGCAGTTCTTC.

The J gene is TRBJ2-5, the V gene TRBV28; D is undetermined. This CDR3 comprises 12 residues. V lost 5 bases and J lost 6, with 10 bases in between. Germline assignment: CDR1 MDHEN and CDR2 SYDVKM. In nucleotides, the CDR3 is TGTGCCAGCAGTCCAACAACCCAGACCCAGTACTTC. Protein sequence: CASSPTTQTQYF.

The chain couples TRBV30 to TRBJ2-2; 9 positions match TRBD2. V shed 2 bases and J 7 bases; nucleotides not matched to a gene: 5. The CDR3 runs 14 residues. Germline CDR1 GTSNPN, CDR2 SVGIG (reference sequence). CDR3 in DNA: TGTGCCTGGAGTCGGCTAGCGGGAATCGGGGAGCTGTTTTTT. Protein sequence: CAWSRLAGIGELFF.

This clone was picked up one time. The V gene is TRBV7-7, the J gene TRBJ2-1; 8 nucleotides agree with TRBD2. The CDR3 is 14 residues long. Germline CDR1 is SSHAT and CDR2 is FNYEAQ (reference sequence). V gave up 8 bases and J gave up 6 bases; unmatched junction bases: 9. CDR3 region: CASGQAGESNEQFF. As DNA, the CDR3 is TGTGCCAGCGGTCAAGCGGGAGAGAGCAATGAGCAGTTCTTC.

The chain carries TRBV5-1 and TRBJ2-1; 8 bases are a match to TRBD2. The CDR3 is 16 amino acids. Trimming took 4 bases from V and 4 from J; bases not matched to a gene: 10. Germline V gene data show CDR1 as SGHRS and CDR2 as YFSETQ. CDR3: CASSQSGTRDYNEQFF. In nucleotides, the CDR3 is TGCGCCAGCAGCCAATCCGGGACTAGGGATTACAATGAGCAGTTCTTC. The full variable domain, in which reference TRBV5-1 and TRBJ2-1 provide the parts outside the CDR3, is KAGVTQTPRYLIKTRGQQVTLSCSPISGHRSVSWYQQTPGQGLQFLFEYFSETQRNKGNFPGRFSGRQFSNSRSEMNVSTLELGDSALYLCASSQSGTRDYNEQFFGPGTRLTVL.

The chain has TRBV18 and TRBJ2-7; D may be TRBD2 (6 bases). The CDR3 covers 14 residues. V lost 5 bases to trimming and J lost 2 bases, with 13 bases between them. CDR1 KGHSH and CDR2 LQKENI come from the germline V gene. CDR3 sequence reads: CASSSSSGPYEQYF. The CDR3 DNA follows: TGTGCCAGCTCATCTAGTAGCGGACCCTACGAGCAGTACTTC.

The V and J genes are TRBV27 and TRBJ2-3; TRBD2 aligns across 7 bases. The CDR3 has 15 residues. Germline V gene sequence: CDR1 MNHEY, CDR2 SMNVEV (reference sequence). V shed 5 bases and J 2 bases; nucleotides not matched to a gene: 7. The CDR3 region has the DNA TGTGCCAGCAGTGTTCTAGCGGAGCTCACAGATACGCAGTATTTT. Its translation: CASSVLAELTDTQYF.